The rows below give T cell receptor beta chains drawn from one sample of a study of T cell repertoires in ileal Crohn's disease. Generated by immunoSEQ multiplex PCR, the TCRdb table keeps only in-frame clones and is missing some. The table records around 6,000 clones, roughly four fifths of them present only once. Sequencing was performed on ileal tissue. The source is an adult with Crohn's disease. Each CDR3 is given with its conserved first and last residue. D genes are given only for firm matches. The size of a clone is reported for some rows only, either as once, few or many, or as a class for expanded clones.

TRBV28,TRBJ2-7,.,.,TGTGCCAGCAGTCTGACTAGTTACGAGCAGTACTTC,CASSLTSYEQYF
TRBV11-2,TRBJ1-1,.,.,TGTGCCAGCAGCTTATTGGGGCAGGCGAACACTGAAGCTTTCTTT,CASSLLGQANTEAFF
TRBV9,TRBJ1-2,.,.,TGTGCCAGCAGCGCCCGACCTGAGGGTTACTATGGCTACACCTTC,CASSARPEGYYGYTF
TRBV4-3,TRBJ2-1,.,.,TGCGCCAGCAGCCACATCCGGGGCTCCTACAATGAGCAGTTCTTC,CASSHIRGSYNEQFF
TRBV7-9,TRBJ2-6,.,.,TGTGCCAGCAGGATTAGTGGCGGGTTATCCCTCTCTGGGGCCAACGTCCTGACTTTC,CASRISGGLSLSGANVLTF
TRBV2,TRBJ1-3,few,.,TGTGCCAGCAGCGCTGAGGAAGGAGGGTACACCATATATTTT,CASSAEEGGYTIYF
TRBV29-1,TRBJ2-3,.,.,TGCAGCGTTGGACAGGGAGGTACGCAGTATTTT,CSVGQGGTQYF
TRBV5-8,TRBJ1-4,.,.,TGTGCCAGCAGCTCGGGTCGAATCGGTAATGAAAAACTGTTTTTT,CASSSGRIGNEKLFF
TRBV5-4,TRBJ2-1,.,TRBD1,TGTGCCAGCAGCGTCCGGGACAGGGGCCTCGGTGAGCAGTTCTTC,CASSVRDRGLGEQFF
TRBV4-2,TRBJ2-5,.,.,TGTGCCAGCAGCCTCGGGACTGCAATAGAGACCCAGTACTTC,CASSLGTAIETQYF
TRBV7-9,TRBJ1-1,.,TRBD1,TGTGCCAGCAGGAAGGGACAGGGGCACACTGAAGCTTTCTTT,CASRKGQGHTEAFF
TRBV5-1,TRBJ2-2,.,TRBD2,TGCGCCAGCAGCGCGGGTCTAGCGGGTTCGAACACCGGGGAGCTGTTTTTT,CASSAGLAGSNTGELFF
TRBV7-8,TRBJ2-7,.,TRBD1,TGTGCCAGCAGCTTAGCGAGGGGGACAGGGGATTTGTCCTACGAGCAGTACTTC,CASSLARGTGDLSYEQYF
TRBV6-5,TRBJ2-7,.,TRBD2,TGTGCCAGCAGTCCCGGGGGAGGGGAGCAGTACTTC,CASSPGGGEQYF
TRBV18,TRBJ2-1,.,TRBD2,TGTGCCAGCTCACCCGGCAGCGGGAGGGCCAATGAGCAGTTCTTC,CASSPGSGRANEQFF
TRBV5-1,TRBJ2-2,.,.,TGCGCCAGCAGCTTAGGAGATAACACCGGGGAGCTGTTTTTT,CASSLGDNTGELFF
TRBV5-1,TRBJ2-7,.,TRBD1,TGCGCCAGCAGGGACCCGGGACAGGGGATCCACGAGCAGTACTTC,CASRDPGQGIHEQYF
TRBV6-1,TRBJ2-7,.,TRBD1,TGTGCCAGCAGTGAAACCCTTGACGACAGGGGGAAATACGAGCAGTACTTC,CASSETLDDRGKYEQYF
TRBV29-1,TRBJ2-7,.,.,TGCAGCGCAGCCGGGGGCTCCTACGAGCAGTACTTC,CSAAGGSYEQYF
TRBV11-2,TRBJ2-1,.,.,TGTGCCAGCAGCACCGGCCCTGGGGCGAACTCCTACAATGAGCAGTTCTTC,CASSTGPGANSYNEQFF
TRBV6-5,TRBJ2-1,.,TRBD1,TGTGCCAGCAGTTCCCCGACAGGGAGGTTCTTC,CASSSPTGRFF
TRBV29-1,TRBJ1-3,.,.,TGCAGCGTTGAAGGGAGGTCGAGCGCTGGAAACACCATATATTTT,CSVEGRSSAGNTIYF
TRBV4-3,TRBJ2-1,.,TRBD2,TGCGCCAGCAGCCAAGAATTGAGCGGGGGCCCCTACAATGAGCAGTTCTTC,CASSQELSGGPYNEQFF
TRBV27,TRBJ1-2,.,.,TGTGCCAGCAGTTTATCCCCAGTTACCAACTATGGCTACACCTTC,CASSLSPVTNYGYTF
TRBV4-1,TRBJ2-3,.,.,TGCGCCAGCAGCCAAGTTGGGTTACCGGGAGACCGCACAGATACGCAGTATTTT,CASSQVGLPGDRTDTQYF
TRBV27,TRBJ2-1,.,TRBD1,TGTGCCAGCAGTCAGGGGGCCCCCTACAATGAGCAGTTCTTC,CASSQGAPYNEQFF
TRBV11-1,TRBJ2-1,.,.,TGTGCCAGCAGACCGACAGGCGTCAATGAGCAGTTCTTC,CASRPTGVNEQFF
TRBV19,TRBJ2-7,.,TRBD2,TGTGCCAGTAGTGAGCGGGGGTTCCCCTACGAGCAGTACTTC,CASSERGFPYEQYF
TRBV5-1,TRBJ2-5,.,.,TGCGCCAGCAGCACCCGGGGGACCCAAGAGACCCAGTACTTC,CASSTRGTQETQYF
TRBV27,TRBJ2-7,once,TRBD2,TGTGCCAGCAGCTCCCCCGCTAGCGGGGATTCCGAGCAGTACTTC,CASSSPASGDSEQYF
TRBV9,TRBJ1-1,.,.,TGTGCCAGCAGCGTAGTGCCTCTGAGCACTGAAGCTTTCTTT,CASSVVPLSTEAFF
TRBV29-1,TRBJ2-4,few,.,TGCAGCGTTGAACTATCGACGGGAGTGGCGAACATTCAGTACTTC,CSVELSTGVANIQYF
TRBV7-9,TRBJ2-7,.,.,TGTGCCAGCAGCTCCCCCTGGCAGGGATACGAGCAGTACTTC,CASSSPWQGYEQYF
TRBV5-1,TRBJ2-3,.,TRBD2,TGCGCCAGCAGGGCGGGGGACCTAGGCCCCGATACGCAGTATTTT,CASRAGDLGPDTQYF
TRBV28,TRBJ1-6,once,TRBD1,TGTGCCAGCAGTTTATACGGGACAGTCGGTTCACCCCTCCACTTT,CASSLYGTVGSPLHF
TRBV5-4,TRBJ1-6,.,.,TGTGCCAGCAGCTTGGTTTGGTTCCGGGGGATTAATTCACCCCTCCACTTT,CASSLVWFRGINSPLHF
TRBV5-8,TRBJ1-4,.,TRBD1,TGTGCCAGCAGCCCATGGACAGGGGCTAATGAAAAACTGTTTTTT,CASSPWTGANEKLFF
TRBV9,TRBJ2-3,.,TRBD2,TGTGCCAGCAGCATCCTAGCGGGGAGAGACACAGATACGCAGTATTTT,CASSILAGRDTDTQYF
TRBV7-2,TRBJ2-7,.,TRBD2,TGTGCCAGCAGCTTAGCTTCGGGGAGGGCGGGGGAGCAGTACTTC,CASSLASGRAGEQYF
TRBV5-6,TRBJ2-7,few,.,TGTGCCAGCAGCTTACCCGGGACTTACGAGCAGTACTTC,CASSLPGTYEQYF
TRBV4-1,TRBJ1-1,few,TRBD1,TGCGCCAGCAGCCAAGCCTCCGACAGGGGGGCTTTCTTT,CASSQASDRGAFF
TRBV19,TRBJ2-1,.,.,TGTGCCAGTACCCTGCGAGGGAGGAGGAATGAGCAGTTCTTC,CASTLRGRRNEQFF
TRBV6-5,TRBJ2-5,.,.,TGTGCCAGCAGTTATGGACTGGATGGGGAGACCCAGTACTTC,CASSYGLDGETQYF
TRBV27,TRBJ1-1,few,TRBD1,TGTGCCAGCAGTAAAACGAGCCACAGGGGAACGAACACTGAAGCTTTCTTT,CASSKTSHRGTNTEAFF
TRBV7-9,TRBJ2-3,.,.,TGTGCCAGCGGGCGCTTTAACCCCCGCCTTCCAGATACGCAGTATTTT,CASGRFNPRLPDTQYF